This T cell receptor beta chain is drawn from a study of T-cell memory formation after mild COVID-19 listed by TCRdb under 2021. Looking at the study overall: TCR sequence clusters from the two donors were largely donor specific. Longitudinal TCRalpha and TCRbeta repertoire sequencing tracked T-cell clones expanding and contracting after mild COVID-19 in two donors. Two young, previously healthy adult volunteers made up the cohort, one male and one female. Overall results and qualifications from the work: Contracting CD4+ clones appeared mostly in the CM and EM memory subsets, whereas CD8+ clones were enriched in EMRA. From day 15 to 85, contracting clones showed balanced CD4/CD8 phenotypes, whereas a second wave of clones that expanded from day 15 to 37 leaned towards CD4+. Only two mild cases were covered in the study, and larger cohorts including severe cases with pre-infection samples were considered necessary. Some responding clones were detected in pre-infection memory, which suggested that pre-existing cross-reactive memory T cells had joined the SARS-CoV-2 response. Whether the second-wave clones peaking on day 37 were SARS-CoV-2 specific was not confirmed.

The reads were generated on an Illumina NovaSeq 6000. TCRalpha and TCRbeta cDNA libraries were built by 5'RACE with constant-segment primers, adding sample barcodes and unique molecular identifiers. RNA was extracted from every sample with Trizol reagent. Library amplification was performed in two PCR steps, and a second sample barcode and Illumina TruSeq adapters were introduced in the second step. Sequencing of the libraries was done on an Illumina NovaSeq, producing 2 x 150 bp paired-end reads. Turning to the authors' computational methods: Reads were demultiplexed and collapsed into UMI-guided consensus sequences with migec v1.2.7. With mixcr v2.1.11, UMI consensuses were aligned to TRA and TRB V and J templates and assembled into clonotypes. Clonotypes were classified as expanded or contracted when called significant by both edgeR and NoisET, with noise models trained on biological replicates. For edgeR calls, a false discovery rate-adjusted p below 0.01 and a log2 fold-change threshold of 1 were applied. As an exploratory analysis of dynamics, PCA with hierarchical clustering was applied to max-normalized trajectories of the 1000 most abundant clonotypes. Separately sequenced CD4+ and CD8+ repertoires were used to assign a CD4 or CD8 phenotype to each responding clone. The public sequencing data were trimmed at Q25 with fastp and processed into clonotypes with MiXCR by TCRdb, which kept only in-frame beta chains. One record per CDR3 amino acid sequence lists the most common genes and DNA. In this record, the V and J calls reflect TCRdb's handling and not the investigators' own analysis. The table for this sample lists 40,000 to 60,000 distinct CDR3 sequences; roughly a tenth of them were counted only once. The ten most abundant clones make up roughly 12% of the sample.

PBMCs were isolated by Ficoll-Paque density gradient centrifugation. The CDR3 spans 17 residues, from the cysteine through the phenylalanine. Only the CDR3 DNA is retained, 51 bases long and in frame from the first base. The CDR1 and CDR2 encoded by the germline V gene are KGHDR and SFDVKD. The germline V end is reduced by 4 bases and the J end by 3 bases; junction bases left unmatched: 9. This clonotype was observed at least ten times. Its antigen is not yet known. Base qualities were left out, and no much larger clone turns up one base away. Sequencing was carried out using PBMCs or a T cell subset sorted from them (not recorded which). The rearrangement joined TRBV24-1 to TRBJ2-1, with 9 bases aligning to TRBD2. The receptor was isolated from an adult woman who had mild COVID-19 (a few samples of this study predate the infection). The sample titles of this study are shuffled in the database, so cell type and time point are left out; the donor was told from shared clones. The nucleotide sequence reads TGTGCCACCAGTGACCCGACCCTAGCGGGGTTCTACAATGAGCAGTTCTTC. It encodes CATSDPTLAGFYNEQFF.